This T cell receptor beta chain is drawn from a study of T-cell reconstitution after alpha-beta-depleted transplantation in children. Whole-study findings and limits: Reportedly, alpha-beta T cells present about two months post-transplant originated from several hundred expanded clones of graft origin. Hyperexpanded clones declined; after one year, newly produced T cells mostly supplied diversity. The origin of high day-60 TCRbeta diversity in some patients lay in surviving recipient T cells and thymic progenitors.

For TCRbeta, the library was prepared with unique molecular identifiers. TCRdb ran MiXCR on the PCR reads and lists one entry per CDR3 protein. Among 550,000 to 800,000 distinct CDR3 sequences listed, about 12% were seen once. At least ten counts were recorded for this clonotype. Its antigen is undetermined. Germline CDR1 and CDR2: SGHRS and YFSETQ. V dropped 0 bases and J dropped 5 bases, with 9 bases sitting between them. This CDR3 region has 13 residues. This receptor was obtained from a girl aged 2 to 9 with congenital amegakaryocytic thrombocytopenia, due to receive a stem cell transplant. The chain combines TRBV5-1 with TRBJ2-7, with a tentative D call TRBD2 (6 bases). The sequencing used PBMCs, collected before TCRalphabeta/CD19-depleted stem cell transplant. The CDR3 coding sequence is TGCGCCAGCAGCTTGGGACTAGGCCACGAGCAGTACTTC. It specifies CASSLGLGHEQYF.